The 24 T cell receptor beta chains below were found in one sample sequenced in a study of blood T cell repertoires in COVID-19. Clones were read by immunoSEQ multiplex PCR, and TCRdb kept only the in-frame ones, dropping some. Here the sample spans around 260,000 clones, 80% to 95% being singletons. The sample was PBMCs or T cells enriched from blood (not recorded which). These receptors were taken from a woman under 40 who had recovered from COVID-19.

The J gene is TRBJ2-1, the V gene TRBV11-3, with 8 bases fitting TRBD2. The CDR3 loop spans 15 amino acids. J was trimmed by 0 bases and V by 5 bases; bases with no gene match: 3. Germline CDR1 and CDR2: SGHNT and YENEEA. The CDR3: CASSPREDSYNEQFF. The CDR3 DNA reads as TGTGCCAGCAGCCCGCGGGAGGACTCCTACAATGAGCAGTTCTTC.

The V call is TRBV7-2, the J call TRBJ1-2; no reliable D call. Trimming pared 3 bases from V and 2 bases from J, leaving 10 bases between. Looked up from germline, CDR1 is SGHTA and CDR2 is FQGNSA. This CDR3 region has 14 residues. The CDR3 here is CASSFLHGNYGYTF. CDR3 DNA sequence: TGTGCCAGCAGCTTTTTGCACGGGAACTATGGCTACACCTTC.

The CDR3: CASSQDSGRTKPYGYTF. The CDR3 DNA follows: TGCGCCAGCAGCCAAGATAGCGGACGGACGAAGCCGTATGGCTACACCTTC. The gene calls are TRBV4-1 and TRBJ1-2; D gene unclear. Trimming removed 0 bases at V and 5 bases at J, with 19 bases between. The CDR3 sequence is 17 residues long. CDR1 and CDR2 from the germline V gene are MGHRA and YSYEKL.

The J gene is TRBJ1-3, the V gene TRBV3-1 (or the pseudogene TRBV3-2); D may be TRBD1 (5 bases). Germline V gives CDR1 LGHDT, CDR2 YNNKEL (reference sequence). Trimming took 3 bases from V and 4 from J, leaving 10 bases between them. This CDR3 comprises 14 residues. The CDR3 reads CASSHLGPGNTIYF. CDR3 nucleotide sequence: TGTGCCAGCAGCCATCTGGGGCCGGGAAACACCATATATTTT.

V is TRBV7-6 and J is TRBJ2-3; D may be TRBD2 (6 bases). This CDR3 comprises 15 residues. Germline V gene data show CDR1 as SGHVS and CDR2 as FNYEAQ. V was shortened by 1 base and J by 2 bases, with 10 bases between the two germline ends. CDR3 coding DNA: TGTGCCAGCAGCTTAGGGTCTAGCGCCACAGATACGCAGTATTTT. Its translation is CASSLGSSATDTQYF.

CDR3 nucleotides: TGTGCCAGCAGTTCCTCCTACAGCACCGGGGAGCTGTTTTTT. This gives the protein CASSSSYSTGELFF. The rearrangement links TRBV6-5 to TRBJ2-2; D call uncertain. CDR1 and CDR2 from the germline V gene are MNHEY and SVGAGI. V was trimmed by 4 bases and J by 4 bases, leaving 10 bases between them. The CDR3 is made up of 14 amino acids.

This rearrangement joins TRBV7-8 to TRBJ2-7, with D maybe TRBD1 (6 bases). Trimming removed 0 bases at V and 3 bases at J, with 12 bases between. CDR3 length: 15 amino acids. The germline gives CDR1 SGHVS, CDR2 FQNEAQ. CDR3: CASSLAGQYNYEQYF. The CDR3 DNA reads TGTGCCAGCAGCTTAGCAGGACAGTACAACTACGAGCAGTACTTC.

The chain combines TRBV9 with TRBJ2-1, with 7 bases identical to TRBD2. After removal of 3 bases from V and 5 bases from J, the junction contained 5 bases not matched to a gene. The CDR3 consists of 14 residues. Germline CDR1 and CDR2: SGDLS and YYNGEE. The CDR3 reads CASSASSGHNEQFF. The CDR3 DNA reads TGTGCCAGCAGCGCCTCTAGCGGTCACAATGAGCAGTTCTTC.

V usage is TRBV9 and J usage is TRBJ2-2, with TRBD2 matching 11 bases. The germline V gene encodes CDR1 SGDLS and CDR2 YYNGEE. V lost 5 bases and J lost 6; bases outside the gene matches: 9. CDR3 size: 16 residues. CDR3 DNA sequence: TGTGCCAGCAGTGTCTTAGCGGGAGGGCCCCCCGGGGAGCTGTTTTTT. This codes for CASSVLAGGPPGELFF.

This chain links TRBV7-3 with TRBJ2-7, with D perhaps TRBD1 (5 bases). This CDR3 spans 13 amino acids. V dropped 5 bases and J dropped 2 bases, with 10 bases sitting between them. The germline gives CDR1 SGHTA, CDR2 FQGTGA. CDR3 in DNA: TGTGCCAGCAGCGCCCAGGGAACCTACGAGCAGTACTTC. This sequence encodes CASSAQGTYEQYF.

J is TRBJ2-1 and V is TRBV29-1; D unclear. This CDR3 has 11 amino acids. Germline V gives CDR1 SQVTM, CDR2 ANQGSEA. The germline V and J ends were trimmed by 6 bases and 7 bases, with 10 bases remaining between them. CDR3 amino acids: CSVLNWNEQFF. The CDR3 region has the DNA TGCAGCGTCCTAAACTGGAATGAGCAGTTCTTC.

The chain links TRBV29-1 to TRBJ1-3; D unclear. The germline gives CDR1 SQVTM, CDR2 ANQGSEA. This CDR3 region has 15 residues. V was cut by 6 bases and J by 2 bases, with 17 bases left in between. CDR3: CSVASGFGAGNTIYF. DNA for the CDR3: TGCAGCGTAGCATCGGGATTCGGGGCTGGAAACACCATATATTTT.

The rearrangement links TRBV10-3 to TRBJ1-4; a possible D gene is TRBD1 (5 bases). The V gene's germline CDR1 is ENHRY and CDR2 SYGVKD. The V end was cut by 0 bases, the J end by 8 bases, with 10 bases between. The CDR3 loop spans 14 amino acids. CDR3 in DNA: TGTGCCATCAGTGAGTCTGCTTCAGGGGAAAAACTGTTTTTT. Residues: CAISESASGEKLFF.

V and J are TRBV7-2 and TRBJ2-3, with TRBD2 identical over 13 bases. This CDR3 spans 16 amino acids. Per germline, CDR1 SGHTA and CDR2 FQGNSA. Trimming removed 3 bases from V and 3 bases from J; junction bases left unmatched: 3. This CDR3 is CASSFRLAGGTDTQYF. The DNA for the CDR3 is TGTGCCAGCAGCTTCAGACTAGCGGGAGGTACAGATACGCAGTATTTT.

V is TRBV6-2 or TRBV6-3 and J is TRBJ1-1; D not resolved. Germline V gives CDR1 MNHEY, CDR2 SVGEGT. V was clipped by 2 bases and J by 11 bases, with 15 bases between them. This CDR3 comprises 13 residues. The CDR3 DNA sequence: TGTGCCAGCAGTTACCCTGGACTTTTCGGCGCTTTCTTT. Encoded protein: CASSYPGLFGAFF.

V gene TRBV5-6 combines with J gene TRBJ1-1; 9 positions match TRBD1. The CDR3 consists of 13 residues. CDR1 is SGHDT, CDR2 YYEEEE, per germline. Unmatched junction bases numbered 6, after V lost 4 bases and J lost 8 bases. In nucleotides, the CDR3 is TGTGCCAGCAGCAAACGGACAGGGGCCGAAGCTTTCTTT. Translated: CASSKRTGAEAFF.

This chain connects TRBV18 to TRBJ2-1; 7 bases match TRBD2. Germline-derived CDR1 and CDR2 are KGHSH and LQKENI. V was pared by 5 bases and J by 5 bases, with 15 bases of the junction left unmatched. This CDR3 is built from 17 residues. CDR3 sequence: CASSSNVLAVGHNEQFF. In DNA, the CDR3 is TGTGCCAGCTCATCGAACGTGCTAGCGGTAGGCCACAATGAGCAGTTCTTC. The full variable domain, with the rest looked up from reference TRBV18 and TRBJ2-1, is NAGVMQNPRHLVRRRGQEARLRCSPMKGHSHVYWYRQLPEEGLKFMVYLQKENIIDESGMPKERFSAEFPKEGPSILRIQQVVRGDSAAYFCASSSNVLAVGHNEQFFGPGTRLTVL.

This clone has a handful of counts. The V call is TRBV28, the J call TRBJ1-5, with D possibly being TRBD1 (5 bases). This CDR3 contains 17 residues. Germline values: CDR1 MDHEN, CDR2 SYDVKM. The V end lost 0 bases, the J end lost 2 bases, and 14 bases lay between the germline ends. CDR3 in DNA: TGTGCCAGCAGTTTATGGGGGGGGTCGGCAGGCAATCAGCCCCAGCATTTT. This codes for CASSLWGGSAGNQPQHF.

The rearrangement uses TRBV9 and TRBJ2-2; TRBD2 matches 9 bases. CDR3 length: 16 residues. V lost 3 bases to trimming and J lost 0 bases; unmatched junction nucleotides: 3. The germline V gene encodes CDR1 SGDLS and CDR2 YYNGEE. The CDR3 loop reads CASSAGLAPNTGELFF. CDR3 DNA: TGTGCCAGCAGCGCCGGACTAGCGCCGAACACCGGGGAGCTGTTTTTT. Full variable domain (rest looked up from reference TRBV9 and TRBJ2-2): DSGVTQTPKHLITATGQRVTLRCSPRSGDLSVYWYQQSLDQGLQFLIQYYNGEERAKGNILERFSAQQFPDLHSELNLSSLELGDSALYFCASSAGLAPNTGELFFGEGSRLTVL.

The chain is built from TRBV13 and TRBJ2-1, with 10 bases identical to TRBD2. V was clipped by 5 bases and J by 5 bases; unmatched bases: 9. This CDR3 spans 16 amino acids. In germline, CDR1 is PRHDT, CDR2 FYEKMQ (reference sequence). CDR3 protein: CASSQSRTSGNNEQFF. The CDR3 coding sequence is TGTGCCAGCAGCCAGTCCAGGACTAGCGGTAACAATGAGCAGTTCTTC.

The chain has TRBV5-8 and TRBJ2-7; 11 bases line up with TRBD2. Germline V gene data show CDR1 as SGHTS and CDR2 as YDEGEE. V lost 2 bases and J lost 1; bases outside the gene matches: 11. CDR3 length: 18 amino acids. The CDR3 reads CASSFSLLGLAVSYEQYF. The CDR3 bases are TGTGCCAGCAGCTTCTCCTTACTGGGACTAGCGGTTTCCTACGAGCAGTACTTC.

The rearrangement uses TRBV5-1 and TRBJ2-1; 9 bases align to TRBD2. Germline V gene data show CDR1 as SGHRS and CDR2 as YFSETQ. This CDR3 is 15 amino acids long. J was trimmed by 7 bases and V by 2 bases; bases with no gene match: 7. This CDR3 is CASSFAGGIVNEQFF. As DNA, the CDR3 is TGCGCCAGCAGCTTTGCGGGAGGGATAGTTAATGAGCAGTTCTTC.

This chain links TRBV6-6 with TRBJ1-4; 11 bases align to TRBD1. V lost 5 bases and J lost 7; bases outside the gene matches: 12. The germline gives CDR1 MNHNY, CDR2 SVGAGI (reference sequence). The CDR3 length is 17 residues. The CDR3 DNA reads as TGTGCCAGCAGTCCGGGACAGGGGGTCGCGCTGGGTGAAAAACTGTTTTTT. Its translation is CASSPGQGVALGEKLFF.

This CDR3 is CASSADSYNEQFF. The CDR3 DNA reads as TGTGCCAGCAGCGCCGACAGCTACAATGAGCAGTTCTTC. This rearrangement joins TRBV9 to TRBJ2-1, with D perhaps matching TRBD1 (5 bases). CDR3 size: 13 residues. The V and J ends lost 3 bases and 3 bases respectively, with 7 bases between them. Germline CDR1 reads SGDLS; CDR2 reads YYNGEE.